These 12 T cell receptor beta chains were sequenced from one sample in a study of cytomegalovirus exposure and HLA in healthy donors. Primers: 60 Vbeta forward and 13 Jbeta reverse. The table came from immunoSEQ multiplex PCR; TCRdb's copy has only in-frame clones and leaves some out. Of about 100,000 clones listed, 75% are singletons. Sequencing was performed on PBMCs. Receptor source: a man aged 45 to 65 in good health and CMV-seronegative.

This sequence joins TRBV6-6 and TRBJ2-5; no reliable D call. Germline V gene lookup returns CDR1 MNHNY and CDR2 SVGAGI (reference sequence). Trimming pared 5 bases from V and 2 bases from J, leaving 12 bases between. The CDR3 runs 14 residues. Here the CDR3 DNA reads TGTGCCAGCAGTGGGTGGGCTACGCAAGAGACCCAGTACTTC. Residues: CASSGWATQETQYF.

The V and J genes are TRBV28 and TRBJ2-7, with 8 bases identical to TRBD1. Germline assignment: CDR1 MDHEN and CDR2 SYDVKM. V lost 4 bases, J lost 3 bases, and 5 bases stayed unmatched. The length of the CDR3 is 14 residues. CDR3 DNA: TGTGCCAGCAGTTGGACAGGGTCTAGCTACGAGCAGTACTTC. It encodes CASSWTGSSYEQYF.

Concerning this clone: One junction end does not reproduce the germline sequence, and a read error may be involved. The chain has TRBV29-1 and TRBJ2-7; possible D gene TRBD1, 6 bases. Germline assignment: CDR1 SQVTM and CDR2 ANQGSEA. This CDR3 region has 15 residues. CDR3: CSVEGPRGSSYEQYF. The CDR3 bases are TGCAGCGTCGAAGGTCCCAGGGGTAGCTCCTACGAGCAGTACTTC.

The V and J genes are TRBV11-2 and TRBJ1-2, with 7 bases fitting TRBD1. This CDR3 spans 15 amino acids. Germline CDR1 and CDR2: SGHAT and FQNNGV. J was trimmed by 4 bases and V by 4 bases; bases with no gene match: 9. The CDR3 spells CASSSIQGRRYGYTF. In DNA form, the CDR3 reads TGTGCCAGCAGCTCGATACAGGGGCGCCGCTATGGCTACACCTTC.

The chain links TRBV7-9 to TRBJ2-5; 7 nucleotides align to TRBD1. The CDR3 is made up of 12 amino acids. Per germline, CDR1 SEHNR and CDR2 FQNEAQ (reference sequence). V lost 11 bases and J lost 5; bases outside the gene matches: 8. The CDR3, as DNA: TGTGCCTTAGACAGGGACGCGGAGACCCAGTACTTC. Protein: CALDRDAETQYF.

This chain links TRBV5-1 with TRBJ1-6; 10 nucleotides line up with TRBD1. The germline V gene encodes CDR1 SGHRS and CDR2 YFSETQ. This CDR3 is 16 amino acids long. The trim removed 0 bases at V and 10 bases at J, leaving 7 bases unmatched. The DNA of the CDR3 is TGCGCCAGCAGCTTGGCAACACCGACAGGGGGCTCACCCCTCCACTTT. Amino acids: CASSLATPTGGSPLHF.

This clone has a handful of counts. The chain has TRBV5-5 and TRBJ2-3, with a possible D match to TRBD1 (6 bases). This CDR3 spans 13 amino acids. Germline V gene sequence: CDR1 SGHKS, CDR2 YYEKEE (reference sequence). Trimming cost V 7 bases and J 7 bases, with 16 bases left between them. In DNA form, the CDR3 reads TGTGCCAGCTCCGGGACAACAGTTAATACGCAGTATTTT. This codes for CASSGTTVNTQYF.

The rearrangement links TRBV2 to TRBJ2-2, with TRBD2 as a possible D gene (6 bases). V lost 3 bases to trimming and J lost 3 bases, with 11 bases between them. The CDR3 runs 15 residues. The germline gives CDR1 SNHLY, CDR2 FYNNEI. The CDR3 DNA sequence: TGTGCCAGCAGTGAGATGGGGGAGGACACCGGGGAGCTGTTTTTT. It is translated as CASSEMGEDTGELFF.

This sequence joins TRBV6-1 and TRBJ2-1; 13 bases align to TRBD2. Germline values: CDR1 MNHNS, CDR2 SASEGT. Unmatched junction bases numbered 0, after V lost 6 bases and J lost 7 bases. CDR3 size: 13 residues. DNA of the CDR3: TGTGCCAGCAGGACTAGCGGGAGGAATGAGCAGTTCTTC. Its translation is CASRTSGRNEQFF.

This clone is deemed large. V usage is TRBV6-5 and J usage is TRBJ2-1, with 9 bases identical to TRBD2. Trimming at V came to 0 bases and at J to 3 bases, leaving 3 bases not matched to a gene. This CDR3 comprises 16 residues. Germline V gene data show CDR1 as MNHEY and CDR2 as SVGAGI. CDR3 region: CASSYSAGGNYNEQFF. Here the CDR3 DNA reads TGTGCCAGCAGTTACTCTGCGGGAGGGAACTACAATGAGCAGTTCTTC.

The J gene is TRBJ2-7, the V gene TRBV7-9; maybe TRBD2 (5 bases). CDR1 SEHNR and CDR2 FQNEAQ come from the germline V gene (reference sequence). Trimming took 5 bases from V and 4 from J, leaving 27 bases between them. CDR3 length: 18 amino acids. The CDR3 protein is CASSPFVGSGEFAYEQYF. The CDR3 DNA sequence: TGTGCCAGCAGCCCTTTCGTGGGGAGTGGGGAATTTGCGTACGAGCAGTACTTC.

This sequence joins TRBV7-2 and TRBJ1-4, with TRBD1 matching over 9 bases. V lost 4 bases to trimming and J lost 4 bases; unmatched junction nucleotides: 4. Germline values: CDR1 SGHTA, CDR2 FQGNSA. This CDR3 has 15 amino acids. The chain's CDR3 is CASSYPGQGNEKLFF. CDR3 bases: TGTGCCAGCAGCTATCCGGGACAGGGTAATGAAAAACTGTTTTTT.